Presented here are 14 T cell receptor beta chains from one specimen sequenced in a study of tumor-infiltrating lymphocytes in primary liver carcinoma. Scientists recovered RNA and DNA together from about 21-30 mg of unsorted bulk tissue. Making TCR beta cDNA involved 400 to 600 ng total RNA and a constant-region primer. Libraries covering TCR beta were generated through three nested multiplex PCR rounds (using a slightly modified ARM-PCR). Two initial PCR rounds of around 10 cycles each paired TRBV1-TRBV30 forward primers with a C-beta reverse primer. Via MiXCR, TCRdb re-called the multiplex PCR reads, giving one row per CDR3 protein. The sample has some 46,000 distinct CDR3 sequences, approximately 71% seen once. Sequenced sample: tumor-adjacent normal liver tissue. Receptor source: a young woman with primary liver carcinoma and hepatitis B virus infection.

This clonotype was seen only once. The junction departs from germline at one end; a sequencing error may be responsible. The chain combines TRBV4-2 with TRBJ2-3, with 8 positions matching TRBD1. The V gene's germline CDR1 is LGHNA and CDR2 YNFKEQ. CDR3 length equals 14 residues. The CDR3 sequence is CASSESTGVDRQYF. The CDR3 nucleotides read TGTGCCAGCAGCGAGTCGACAGGGGTAGATAGGCAGTATTTT.

This clonotype has a single count. This rearrangement joins TRBV7-4 to TRBJ2-7; D is possibly TRBD1 or TRBD2 (5 bases each). Per the germline V gene, CDR1 is SGHVT and CDR2 is SQSDAQ. The germline V and J ends were trimmed by 10 bases and 5 bases, with 24 bases remaining between them. The CDR3 is made up of 15 amino acids. The CDR3 DNA reads TGTGCCATCAGACGGGGCTCTAGTCCCACTCACGAGCAGTACTTC. Translating gives CAIRRGSSPTHEQYF.

This chain joins TRBV29-1 and TRBJ2-7; 8 nucleotides match TRBD1. CDR1 and CDR2 (germline): SQVTM, ANQGSEA. The length of the CDR3 is 13 residues. The DNA for the CDR3 is TGCAACGTAAGACAGGGGACATTTTACGAGCAGTACTTC. It translates to CNVRQGTFYEQYF.

The chain recombines TRBV5-4 with TRBJ2-3; D not certain. Germline values: CDR1 SGHNT, CDR2 YYREEE (reference sequence). The CDR3 sequence is 15 residues long. V was trimmed by 8 bases and J by 1 base, leaving 17 bases between them. The CDR3 region has the DNA TGTGCCAGTTGCCCCCTCCTAGTCGGCACAGATACGCAGTATTTT. Residues: CASCPLLVGTDTQYF.

The chain is built from TRBV24-1 and TRBJ1-3; D is uncertain. Trimming removed 5 bases at V and 2 bases at J, with 12 bases between. The germline CDR1 and CDR2 sequences are KGHDR and SFDVKD. The CDR3 spans 15 residues. The CDR3 DNA is TGTGCCACCAGTGCCCACGGTGAAGCTGGAAACACCATATATTTT. It yields the protein CATSAHGEAGNTIYF.

In its sample, this clonotype was seen many times. This chain links TRBV7-9 with TRBJ2-5; 7 bases are shared with TRBD1. This CDR3 has 14 residues. The V segment lost 5 bases and the J segment 1 base; nucleotides outside the gene matches: 4. Germline assignment: CDR1 SEHNR and CDR2 FQNEAQ (reference sequence). In DNA, the CDR3 is TGTGCCAGCAGCGACAGGGCAATCCAAGAGACCCAGTACTTC. It encodes CASSDRAIQETQYF.

Concerning this clonotype: The junction departs from the called germline gene at one end, perhaps through a read error. The gene calls are TRBV7-9 and TRBJ2-1; tentatively, D is TRBD2 (5 bases). CDR3 length equals 16 residues. CDR1 and CDR2 from the germline V gene are SEHNR and FQNEAQ (reference sequence). The CDR3 coding sequence is TGTGCCAGCAGCGGACCGGCGGCGGACTCCTACGATGAGCAGTTCTTC. Translating it yields CASSGPAADSYDEQFF.

Details on this clonotype: One junction end disagrees with the germline gene, perhaps due to a read error. The chain has TRBV29-1 and TRBJ2-1; D possibly uses TRBD1 or TRBD2 (5 bases each). This CDR3 is 11 amino acids long. Germline V gives CDR1 SQVTM, CDR2 ANQGSEA. CDR3 coding DNA: TGCTGCGTTGGGACGGGGTTTGAGCAGTTCTTC. Translating gives CCVGTGFEQFF.

The sample holds a few counts of this clonotype. A much larger clonotype is one base distant, so this may be a read error. V usage is TRBV13 and J usage is TRBJ1-2, with a possible D match to TRBD1 (5 bases). The V gene lost 5 bases and the J gene lost 4 bases, with 11 bases spanning the gap. This CDR3 has 13 amino acids. Germline CDR1 reads PRHDT; CDR2 reads FYEKMQ (reference sequence). The CDR3 DNA reads as TGTGCCAGCAGCGGATGGGACTGCTATGGCTACACCTTC. It translates to CASSGWDCYGYTF.

Concerning this clonotype: One end of the junction does not line up with germline, which may come from a read error. The chain has TRBV4-2 and TRBJ2-7; 8 bases align to TRBD1. The CDR3 is 18 amino acids. From germline, CDR1 is LGHNA and CDR2 YNFKEQ. The CDR3: CASSQEHLVQGGPREQYF. The CDR3 DNA reads TGTGCCAGCAGCCAGGAACACCTAGTACAGGGGGGACCGCGCGAGCAATACTTC.

In regard to this clonotype: One end of the junction fails to match germline, which may point to a read error. The gene calls are TRBV5-6 and TRBJ1-2; possible D gene TRBD1, 6 bases. CDR1 SGHDT and CDR2 YYEEEE come from the germline V gene. The CDR3 totals 15 residues. DNA for the CDR3: TGTGCCAGCAGTTTGGGGGCCGGGTACCGATATGACTACACCTTC. It is translated as CASSLGAGYRYDYTF.

In the case of this clonotype: Relative to the germline gene, one junction end is altered; a read error may explain this. This chain uses TRBV4-3 with TRBJ2-1; possibly TRBD2 for D (6 bases). In germline, CDR1 is LGHNA, CDR2 YSLEER. The CDR3 loop spans 16 amino acids. CDR3 region: CASNQVAGSSYNEQSF. The CDR3 DNA reads as TGCGCCAGCAACCAAGTTGCGGGAAGCTCCTACAATGAGCAGTCCTTC.

This clonotype is medium-sized (0.01 to 0.1%) within its sample. CDR3 loop: CSALVSYGYTF. The CDR3 DNA reads as TGCAGCGCTTTGGTCTCATATGGCTACACCTTC. The rearrangement uses TRBV29-1 and TRBJ1-2; the D is unclear. The CDR3 contains 11 residues. V gave up 7 bases and J gave up 5 bases, with 11 bases separating them. The germline V gene has CDR1 SQVTM and CDR2 ANQGSEA.

A word on this clonotype: The conserved final phenylalanine or tryptophan is absent from the CDR3, which likely points to a read error. The rearrangement links TRBV11-3 to TRBJ2-7; TRBD1 matches 7 bases. This CDR3 contains 16 residues. Germline assignment: CDR1 SGHNT and CDR2 YENEEA. V shed 5 bases, J shed 3 bases, and the junction held 13 bases outside the gene matches. CDR3 sequence reads: CASSGVIGTVVYEQYS. The CDR3 DNA sequence: TGTGCCAGCAGCGGGGTGATAGGGACAGTCGTCTACGAGCAGTACTCC.